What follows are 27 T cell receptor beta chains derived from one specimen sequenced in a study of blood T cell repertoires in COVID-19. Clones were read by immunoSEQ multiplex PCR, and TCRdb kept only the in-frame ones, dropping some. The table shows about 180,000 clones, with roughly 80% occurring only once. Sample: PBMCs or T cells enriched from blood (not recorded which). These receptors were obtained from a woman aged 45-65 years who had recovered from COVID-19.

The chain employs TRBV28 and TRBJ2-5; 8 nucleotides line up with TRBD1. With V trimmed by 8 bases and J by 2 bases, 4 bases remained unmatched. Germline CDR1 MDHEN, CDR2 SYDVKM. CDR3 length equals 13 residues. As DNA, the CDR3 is TGTGCCAGCCGTACAGGGGGTCAAGAGACCCAGTACTTC. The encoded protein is CASRTGGQETQYF.

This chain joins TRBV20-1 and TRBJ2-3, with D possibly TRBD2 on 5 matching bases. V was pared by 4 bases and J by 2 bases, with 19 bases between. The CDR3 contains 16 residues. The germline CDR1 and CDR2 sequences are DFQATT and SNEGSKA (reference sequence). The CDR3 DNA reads TGCAGTGCTATTGACCGGCTAGCAGCCAACACAGATACGCAGTATTTT. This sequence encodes CSAIDRLAANTDTQYF.

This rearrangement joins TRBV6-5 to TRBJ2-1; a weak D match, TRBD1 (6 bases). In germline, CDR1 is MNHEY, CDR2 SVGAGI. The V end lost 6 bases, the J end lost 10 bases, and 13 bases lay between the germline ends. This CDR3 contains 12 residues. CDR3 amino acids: CASRRPGHEQFF. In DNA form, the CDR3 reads TGTGCCAGCAGACGACCGGGACACGAGCAGTTCTTC.

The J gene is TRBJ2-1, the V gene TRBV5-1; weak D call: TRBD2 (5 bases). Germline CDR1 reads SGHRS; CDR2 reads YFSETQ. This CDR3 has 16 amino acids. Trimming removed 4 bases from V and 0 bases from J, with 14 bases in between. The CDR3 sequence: CASSPASGVSYNEQFF. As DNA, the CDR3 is TGCGCCAGCAGCCCCGCCAGCGGAGTCTCCTACAATGAGCAGTTCTTC.

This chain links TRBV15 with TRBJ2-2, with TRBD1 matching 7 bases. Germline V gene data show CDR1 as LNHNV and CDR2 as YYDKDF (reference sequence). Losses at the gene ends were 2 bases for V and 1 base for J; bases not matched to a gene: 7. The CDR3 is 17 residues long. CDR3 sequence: CATSRPGTVRNTGELFF. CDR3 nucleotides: TGTGCCACCAGCAGACCAGGGACAGTAAGGAACACCGGGGAGCTGTTTTTT. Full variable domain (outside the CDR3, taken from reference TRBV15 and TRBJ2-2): DAMVIQNPRYQVTQFGKPVTLSCSQTLNHNVMYWYQQKSSQAPKLLFHYYDKDFNNEADTPDNFQSRRPNTSFCFLDIRSPGLGDTAMYLCATSRPGTVRNTGELFFGEGSRLTVL.

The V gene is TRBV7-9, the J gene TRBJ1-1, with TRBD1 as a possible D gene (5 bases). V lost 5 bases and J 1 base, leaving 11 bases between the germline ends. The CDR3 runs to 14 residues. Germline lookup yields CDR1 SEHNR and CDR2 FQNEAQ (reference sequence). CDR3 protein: CASSPLTENTEAFF. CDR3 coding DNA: TGTGCCAGCAGCCCCCTGACAGAGAACACTGAAGCTTTCTTT.

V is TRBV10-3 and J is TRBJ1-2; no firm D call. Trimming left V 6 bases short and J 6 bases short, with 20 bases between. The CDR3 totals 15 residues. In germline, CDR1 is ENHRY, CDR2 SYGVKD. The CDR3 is CAISKNGEIIHGYTF. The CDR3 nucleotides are TGTGCCATCAGCAAGAACGGGGAGATAATACATGGCTACACCTTC.

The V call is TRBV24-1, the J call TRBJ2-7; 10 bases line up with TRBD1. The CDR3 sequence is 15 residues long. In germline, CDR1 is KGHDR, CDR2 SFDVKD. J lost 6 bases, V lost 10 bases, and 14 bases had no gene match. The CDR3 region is CATPSGGTGDREQYF. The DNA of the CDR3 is TGTGCCACTCCGTCAGGCGGGACAGGGGATCGCGAGCAGTACTTC.

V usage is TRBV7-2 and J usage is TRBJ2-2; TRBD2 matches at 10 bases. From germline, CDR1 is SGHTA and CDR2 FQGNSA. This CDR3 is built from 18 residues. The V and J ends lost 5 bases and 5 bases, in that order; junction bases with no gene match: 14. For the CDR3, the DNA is TGTGCCAGCAGCCCTCGGACTAGCGGCCCCCGCCGGACCGGGGAGCTGTTTTTT. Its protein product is CASSPRTSGPRRTGELFF.

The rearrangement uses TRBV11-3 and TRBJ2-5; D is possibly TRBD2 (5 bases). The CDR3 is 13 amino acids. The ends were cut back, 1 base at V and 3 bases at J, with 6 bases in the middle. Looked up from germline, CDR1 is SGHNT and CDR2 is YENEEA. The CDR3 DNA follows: TGTGCCAGCAGCTTAGCGGGAAAAGAGACCCAGTACTTC. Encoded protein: CASSLAGKETQYF.

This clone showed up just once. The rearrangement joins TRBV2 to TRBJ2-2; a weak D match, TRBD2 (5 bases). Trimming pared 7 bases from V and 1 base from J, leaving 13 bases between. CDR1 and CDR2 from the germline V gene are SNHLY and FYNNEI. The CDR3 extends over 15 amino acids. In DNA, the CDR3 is TGTGCCAGCACGGTCAGCGGAGGGAACACCGGGGAGCTGTTTTTT. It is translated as CASTVSGGNTGELFF.

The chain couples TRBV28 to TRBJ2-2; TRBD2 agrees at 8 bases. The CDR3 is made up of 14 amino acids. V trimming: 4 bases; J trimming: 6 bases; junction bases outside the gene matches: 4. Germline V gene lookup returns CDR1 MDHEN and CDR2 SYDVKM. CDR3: CASSSAGGAGELFF. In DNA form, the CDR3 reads TGTGCCAGCAGTTCGGCGGGAGGAGCCGGGGAGCTGTTTTTT. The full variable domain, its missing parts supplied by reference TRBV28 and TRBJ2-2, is DVKVTQSSRYLVKRTGEKVFLECVQDMDHENMFWYRQDPGLGLRLIYFSYDVKMKEKGDIPEGYSVSREKKERFSLILESASTNQTSMYLCASSSAGGAGELFFGEGSRLTVL.

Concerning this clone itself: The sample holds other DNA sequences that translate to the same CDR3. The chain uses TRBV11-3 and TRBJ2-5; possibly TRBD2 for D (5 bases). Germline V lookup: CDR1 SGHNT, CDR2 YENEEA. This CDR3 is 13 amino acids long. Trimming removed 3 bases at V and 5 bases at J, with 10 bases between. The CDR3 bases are TGTGCCAGCAGCTTGAGGGTTGGGGAGACCCAGTACTTC. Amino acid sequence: CASSLRVGETQYF.

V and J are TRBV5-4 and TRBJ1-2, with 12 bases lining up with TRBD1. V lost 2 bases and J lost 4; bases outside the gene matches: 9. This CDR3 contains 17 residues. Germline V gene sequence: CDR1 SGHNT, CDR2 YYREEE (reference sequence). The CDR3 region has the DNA TGTGCCAGCAGCTTTGGGACAGGGGGCGCAGGGGCCTATGGCTACACCTTC. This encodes CASSFGTGGAGAYGYTF.

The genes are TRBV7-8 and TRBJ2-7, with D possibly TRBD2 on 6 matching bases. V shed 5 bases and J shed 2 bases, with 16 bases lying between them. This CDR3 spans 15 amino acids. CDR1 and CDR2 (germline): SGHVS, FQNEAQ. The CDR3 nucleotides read TGTGCCAGCAGCCCCTCCGGGAGTGAGACCTACGAGCAGTACTTC. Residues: CASSPSGSETYEQYF.

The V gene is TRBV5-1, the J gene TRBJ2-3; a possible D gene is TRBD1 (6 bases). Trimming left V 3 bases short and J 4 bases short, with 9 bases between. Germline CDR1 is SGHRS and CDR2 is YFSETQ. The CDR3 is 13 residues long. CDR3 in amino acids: CASSWGQADTQYF. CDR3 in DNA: TGCGCCAGCAGCTGGGGACAAGCAGATACGCAGTATTTT.

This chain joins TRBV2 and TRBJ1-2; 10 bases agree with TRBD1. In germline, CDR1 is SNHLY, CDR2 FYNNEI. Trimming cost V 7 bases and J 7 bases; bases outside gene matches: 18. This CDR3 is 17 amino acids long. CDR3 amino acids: CASKLTGGAEVFGGYTF. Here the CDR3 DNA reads TGTGCCAGCAAACTGACAGGGGGCGCGGAGGTGTTCGGTGGCTACACCTTC.

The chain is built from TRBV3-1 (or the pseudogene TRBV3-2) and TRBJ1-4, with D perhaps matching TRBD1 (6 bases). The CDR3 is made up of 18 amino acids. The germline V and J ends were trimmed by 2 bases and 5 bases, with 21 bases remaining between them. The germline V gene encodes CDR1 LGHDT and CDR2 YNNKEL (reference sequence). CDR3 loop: CASSQQLRRRDNNEKLFF. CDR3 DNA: TGTGCCAGCAGCCAACAGCTTCGTCGCCGGGACAACAATGAAAAACTGTTTTTT.

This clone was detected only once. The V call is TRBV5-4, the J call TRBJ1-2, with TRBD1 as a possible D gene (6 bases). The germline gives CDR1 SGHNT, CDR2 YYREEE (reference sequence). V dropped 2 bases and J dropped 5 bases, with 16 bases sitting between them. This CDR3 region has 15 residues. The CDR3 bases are TGTGCCAGCAGCTTCTCGCGGGGGCCGGAGTATGGCTACACCTTC. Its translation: CASSFSRGPEYGYTF. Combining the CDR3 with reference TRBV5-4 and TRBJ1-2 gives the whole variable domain ETGVTQSPTHLIKTRGQQVTLRCSSQSGHNTVSWYQQALGQGPQFIFQYYREEENGRGNFPPRFSGLQFPNYSSELNVNALELDDSALYLCASSFSRGPEYGYTFGSGTRLTVV.

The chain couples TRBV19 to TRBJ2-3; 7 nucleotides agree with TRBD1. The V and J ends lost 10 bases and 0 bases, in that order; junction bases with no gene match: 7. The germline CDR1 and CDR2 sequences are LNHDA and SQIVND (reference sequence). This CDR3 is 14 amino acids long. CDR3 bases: TGTGCCACTGGACAGGCACCTAGCACAGATACGCAGTATTTT. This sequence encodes CATGQAPSTDTQYF. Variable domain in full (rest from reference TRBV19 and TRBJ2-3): DGGITQSPKYLFRKEGQNVTLSCEQNLNHDAMYWYRQDPGQGLRLIYYSQIVNDFQKGDIAEGYSVSREKKESFPLTVTSAQKNPTAFYLCATGQAPSTDTQYFGPGTRLTVL.

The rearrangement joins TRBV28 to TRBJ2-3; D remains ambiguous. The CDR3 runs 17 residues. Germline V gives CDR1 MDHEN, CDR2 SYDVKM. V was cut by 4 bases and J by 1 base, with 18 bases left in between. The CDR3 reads CASSSPRLSMRTDTQYF. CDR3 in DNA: TGTGCCAGCAGTTCCCCACGACTGTCCATGCGCACAGATACGCAGTATTTT. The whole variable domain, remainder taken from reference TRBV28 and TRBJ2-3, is DVKVTQSSRYLVKRTGEKVFLECVQDMDHENMFWYRQDPGLGLRLIYFSYDVKMKEKGDIPEGYSVSREKKERFSLILESASTNQTSMYLCASSSPRLSMRTDTQYFGPGTRLTVL.

CDR3 sequence reads: CASSRGTATYNEKLFF. CDR3 DNA: TGTGCCAGCAGCCGCGGGACGGCCACTTATAATGAAAAACTGTTTTTT. V gene TRBV7-2 combines with J gene TRBJ1-4; D might be TRBD1 (5 bases). The CDR3 is made up of 16 amino acids. From germline, CDR1 is SGHTA and CDR2 FQGNSA. V gave up 5 bases and J gave up 4 bases, with 17 bases separating them.

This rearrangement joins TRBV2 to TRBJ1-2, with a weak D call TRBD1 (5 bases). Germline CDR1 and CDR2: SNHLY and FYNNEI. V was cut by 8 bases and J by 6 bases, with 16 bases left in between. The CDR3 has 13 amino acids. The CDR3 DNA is TGTGCCAGCCGGGGGGTAGGGGATGATGGCTACACCTTC. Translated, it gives CASRGVGDDGYTF.

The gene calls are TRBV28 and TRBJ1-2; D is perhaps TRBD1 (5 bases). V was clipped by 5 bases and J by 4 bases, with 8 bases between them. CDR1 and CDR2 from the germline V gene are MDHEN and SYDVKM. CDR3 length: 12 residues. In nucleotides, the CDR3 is TGTGCCAGCAGTCAGGGAGGCTATGGCTACACCTTC. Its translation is CASSQGGYGYTF.

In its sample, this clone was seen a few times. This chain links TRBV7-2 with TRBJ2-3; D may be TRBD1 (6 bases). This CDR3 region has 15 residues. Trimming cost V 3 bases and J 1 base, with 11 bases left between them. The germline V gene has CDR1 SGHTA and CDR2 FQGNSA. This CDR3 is CASSFLDRRTDTQYF. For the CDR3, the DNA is TGTGCCAGCAGCTTCTTGGACAGACGCACAGATACGCAGTATTTT.

The CDR3 sequence: CASSMIEAGGTGELFF. In DNA, the CDR3 is TGTGCCAGTAGTATGATCGAGGCAGGGGGCACCGGGGAGCTGTTTTTT. This chain joins TRBV19 and TRBJ2-2, with 7 positions matching TRBD1. Germline CDR1 is LNHDA and CDR2 is SQIVND (reference sequence). With 3 bases clipped from V and 4 bases from J, the junction kept 8 bases outside the gene matches. This CDR3 is 16 amino acids long.

The CDR3 DNA follows: TGTGCCAGCGTACGGGAGACCCAGTACTTC. It is translated as CASVRETQYF. V is TRBV9 and J is TRBJ2-5, with D uncertain. The CDR3 sequence is 10 residues long. V gave up 7 bases and J gave up 5 bases, with 6 bases separating them. Germline values: CDR1 SGDLS, CDR2 YYNGEE.